This TCR beta chain was found in a study of T cell responses to AZD1222 COVID-19 vaccine. Whole-study findings and limits: White British ancestry dominated among donors, who included more females, and clonal diversity was possibly underestimated. Receipt of two AZD1222 doses was followed by a rise in Spike-specific TCR breadth and depth. Of spike-specific TCRs, nearly half reportedly target regions left unmutated in variants.

On this clone itself: Its specificity is not known.

Trimming shortened V by 0 bases and J by 5 bases, and 11 bases separated the two germline ends. This CDR3 contains 14 residues. Germline V gene lookup returns CDR1 SGDLS and CDR2 YYNGEE. Some clones are missing from TCRdb's copy, which holds only in-frame ones; the method was immunoSEQ multiplex PCR. The sample carries around 170,000 clones, under 95% recorded once. The chain links TRBV9 to TRBJ1-2; TRBD1 might be the D (5 bases). Sequencing was performed on peripheral blood, taken on day 0 of AZD1222 vaccination. The source is an adult in good health. The CDR3 loop is CASSVDGGTYGYTF. CDR3 in DNA: TGTGCCAGCAGCGTAGATGGGGGGACGTATGGCTACACCTTC. The variable domain in full, completed from reference TRBV9 and TRBJ1-2, reads DSGVTQTPKHLITATGQRVTLRCSPRSGDLSVYWYQQSLDQGLQFLIQYYNGEERAKGNILERFSAQQFPDLHSELNLSSLELGDSALYFCASSVDGGTYGYTFGSGTRLTVV.